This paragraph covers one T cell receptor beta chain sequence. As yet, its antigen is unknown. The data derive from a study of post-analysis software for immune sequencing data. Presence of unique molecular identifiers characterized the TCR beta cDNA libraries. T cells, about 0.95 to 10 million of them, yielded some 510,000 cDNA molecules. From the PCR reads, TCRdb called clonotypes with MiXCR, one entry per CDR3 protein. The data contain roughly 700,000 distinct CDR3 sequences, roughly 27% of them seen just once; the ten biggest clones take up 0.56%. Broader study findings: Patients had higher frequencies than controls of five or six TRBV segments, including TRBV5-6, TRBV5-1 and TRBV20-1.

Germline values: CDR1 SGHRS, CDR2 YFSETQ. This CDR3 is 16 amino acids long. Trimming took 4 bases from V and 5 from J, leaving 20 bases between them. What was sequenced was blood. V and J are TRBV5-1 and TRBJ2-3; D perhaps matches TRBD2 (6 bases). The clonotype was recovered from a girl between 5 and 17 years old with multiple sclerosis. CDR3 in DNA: TGCGCCAGCAGCACCTTACCCGGGGGTAGAAAAGATACGCAGTATTTT. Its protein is CASSTLPGGRKDTQYF.